Listed here are 13 T cell receptor beta chains from one sample, sequenced in a study of T cells in Graves' hyperthyroidism and ophthalmopathy. Researchers took RNA transcripts and amplified the TCR beta CDR3 regions from them. HTBI primers were used for first-round RT-PCR of the TCR CDR3. TCRdb called the multiplex PCR reads again in MiXCR, with one record for every CDR3 protein. This sample has under 400,000 distinct CDR3 sequences, with roughly 13% found just once. Sequencing input: blood. The receptors were gathered from an older woman with Graves' hyperthyroidism.

This clonotype was observed at least ten times. The J gene is TRBJ2-1, the V gene TRBV6-2 or TRBV6-3; 14 bases are a match to TRBD2. The CDR3 is made up of 16 amino acids. V lost 8 bases to trimming and J lost 9 bases; unmatched junction nucleotides: 12. CDR1 and CDR2 (germline): MNHEY, SVGEGT. This CDR3 reads CASGRVGTSGRGEQFF. CDR3 nucleotide sequence: TGTGCCAGCGGCCGGGTCGGGACTAGCGGGAGAGGTGAGCAGTTCTTC.

This clonotype was counted at least ten times. J is TRBJ1-2 and V is TRBV12-3 or TRBV12-4, with 8 bases identical to TRBD1. With V trimmed by 6 bases and J by 4 bases, 7 bases remained unmatched. There are 14 residues in the CDR3. CDR3 region: CASSRQGIGYGYTF. CDR3 sequence (DNA): TGTGCCAGCAGCAGACAGGGGATCGGCTATGGCTACACCTTC.

This clonotype was counted ten times or more. The rearrangement uses TRBV7-9 and TRBJ2-3; 9 nucleotides agree with TRBD2. The CDR3 is made up of 17 amino acids. Trimming removed 1 base from V and 0 bases from J; junction bases left unmatched: 5. The germline V gene has CDR1 SEHNR and CDR2 FQNEAQ (reference sequence). The CDR3 here is CASSLGGTSFSTDTQYF. The CDR3 nucleotides read TGTGCCAGCAGCTTAGGGGGGACTAGCTTCAGCACAGATACGCAGTATTTT.

This clonotype was recorded many times. V and J are TRBV5-5 and TRBJ1-2, with TRBD1 identical over 11 bases. The V gene end was trimmed by 4 bases and the J gene end by 8 bases; junction bases not matched to a gene: 7. Germline V gives CDR1 SGHKS, CDR2 YYEKEE (reference sequence). This CDR3 has 14 residues. The CDR3 nucleotides read TGTGCCAGCAGCCTGGACAGGGGGCTTTGGGGCTACACCTTC. Its translation: CASSLDRGLWGYTF.

The chain has TRBV7-8 and TRBJ2-2; TRBD1 agrees at 9 bases. Germline V gene data show CDR1 as SGHVS and CDR2 as FQNEAQ. V was pared by 2 bases and J by 7 bases, with 11 bases of the junction left unmatched. The CDR3 has 17 amino acids. The CDR3 spells CASSLIPGQGLGGELFF. CDR3 in DNA: TGTGCCAGCAGCTTAATTCCGGGACAGGGCCTTGGCGGGGAGCTGTTTTTT.

This clonotype was recorded at least ten times. This chain links TRBV12-3 or TRBV12-4 with TRBJ1-2; TRBD1 matches at 9 bases. The CDR3 sequence is 14 residues long. The J segment lost 7 bases and the V segment lost 1 base, leaving 4 bases of the junction unmatched. CDR3 sequence (DNA): TGTGCCAGCAGTTTAGGGGACAGGGTCCGTGGCTACACCTTC. Translation: CASSLGDRVRGYTF.

At least ten counts were recorded for this clonotype. The rearrangement joins TRBV18 to TRBJ2-1; D possibly corresponds to TRBD2 (6 bases). V shed 4 bases and J shed 3 bases, with 13 bases lying between them. Per germline, CDR1 KGHSH and CDR2 LQKENI. The CDR3 runs 15 residues. CDR3 region: CASSQAGLYYNEQFF. Here the CDR3 DNA reads TGTGCCAGCTCACAGGCGGGGCTGTACTACAATGAGCAGTTCTTC.

A note on this clonotype: A much larger clone is a single base away; this may be a read error. The genes are TRBV2 and TRBJ2-7; perhaps D is TRBD1 or TRBD2 (5 bases each). The germline V gene has CDR1 SNHLY and CDR2 FYNNEI. The CDR3 runs 15 residues. The CDR3 spells CAGSEDSGTLYEQYF. In nucleotides, the CDR3 is TGTGCCGGCAGTGAGGACTCGGGGACCCTCTACGAGCAGTACTTC. The whole variable domain, filled in from reference TRBV2 and TRBJ2-7, reads EPEVTQTPSHQVTQMGQEVILRCVPISNHLYFYWYRQILGQKVEFLVSFYNNEISEKSEIFDDQFSVERPDGSNFTLKIRSTKLEDSAMYFCAGSEDSGTLYEQYFGPGTRLTVT.

This clonotype was seen repeatedly, ten times or more. The chain couples TRBV28 to TRBJ2-5, with TRBD2 identical over 15 bases. The CDR3 sequence is 20 residues long. Germline values: CDR1 MDHEN, CDR2 SYDVKM. The V gene end was trimmed by 3 bases and the J gene end by 0 bases; junction bases not matched to a gene: 11. CDR3 amino acids: CASSFVFGTSGRSNQETQYF. The CDR3 DNA sequence: TGTGCCAGCAGTTTTGTGTTCGGGACTAGCGGGAGGTCCAACCAAGAGACCCAGTACTTC.

In this sample, this clonotype turned up many times. J is TRBJ1-5 and V is TRBV12-3 or TRBV12-4; D is undetermined. This CDR3 spans 15 amino acids. V lost 5 bases and J lost 11, with 22 bases in between. Here the CDR3 reads CASSPGGWIGLTQHF. Written as DNA, the CDR3 is TGTGCCAGCAGTCCCGGCGGATGGATCGGTCTGACCCAGCATTTT.

The chain is built from TRBV11-2 and TRBJ1-2; 7 bases map to TRBD1. This CDR3 spans 15 amino acids. J gave up 2 bases and V 1 base, and 4 bases lay outside the gene matches. Per germline, CDR1 SGHAT and CDR2 FQNNGV. DNA for the CDR3: TGTGCCAGCAGCTTAGGTAGGGGGCAGAACTATGGCTACACCTTC. It yields the protein CASSLGRGQNYGYTF.

This clonotype was seen at least ten times. V is TRBV20-1 and J is TRBJ2-3; D is unresolved. This CDR3 is 14 amino acids long. V lost 6 bases and J 0 bases, leaving 13 bases between the germline ends. Per the germline V gene, CDR1 is DFQATT and CDR2 is SNEGSKA (reference sequence). The CDR3 bases are TGCAGTGCCCTGGGTGTCGGGAGCACAGATACGCAGTATTTT. Its protein product is CSALGVGSTDTQYF.

This clonotype occurred many times. The V call is TRBV9, the J call TRBJ1-1; a weak D match, TRBD1 (6 bases). There are 14 residues in the CDR3. The germline V gene encodes CDR1 SGDLS and CDR2 YYNGEE. V lost 0 bases and J lost 0, with 6 bases in between. The CDR3 nucleotides read TGTGCCAGCAGCGTAGCAGGGGTGAACACTGAAGCTTTCTTT. Translation gives CASSVAGVNTEAFF.